This T cell receptor (beta chain) was recovered during a study of vaccination effects on CD4 cells after COVID-19. Regarding the study as a whole: Vaccine- and infection-induced clones showed marked clonal contraction late following vaccination. Convalescent patients' post-vaccine spike repertoire was mostly distinct vaccine-induced clones.

Only in-frame clones appear in the TCRdb table, and some are missing; sequencing was by immunoSEQ multiplex PCR. The sample includes approximately 15,000 clones, roughly 80% seen only once; the top ten take less than 20%. Comments on this clone: Its antigen is currently unknown.

Before any sequencing was done, the ViraFEST assay used viral peptide pools to expand antigen-specific CD4+ T cells. The authors isolated CD4+ T cells after around 9 days of culture. Sometime from March through December 2020, the person acquired a SARS-CoV-2 infection that PCR confirmed. Either the mRNA-1273 or the BNT162b2 vaccine was given to participants as two doses. Culturing of two million PBMC per well took place with approximately 10 IU/ml IL-2 and about 10 ug/ml peptides. CDR3 size: 15 residues. Germline CDR1 is MGHRA and CDR2 is YSYEKL. The V gene lost 1 base and the J gene lost 4 bases, with 14 bases spanning the gap.

The TCR was taken from a human donor who had a prior SARS-CoV-2 infection. Source: CD4+ T cells from PBMCs cultured with SARS-CoV-2 spike peptides, taken after COVID-19 vaccination. This rearrangement joins TRBV4-1 to TRBJ2-7; D may match TRBD1 or TRBD2 (6 bases each). The CDR3 bases are TGCGCCAGCAGCCAAGGTGGAGGGGGAGGATACGAGCAGTACTTC. Its translation is CASSQGGGGGYEQYF.